This T cell receptor (beta chain) was recorded in a study of glioma-infiltrating T cells after dendritic cell vaccination. As for the study in general: Monocyte-derived dendritic cells, cultured 7 to 8 days with IL-4 and GM-CSF, were pulsed with autologous tumor lysate. Patients received three intradermal dendritic cell vaccine injections at biweekly intervals.

This clone was recorded only once. Patients had residual fresh-frozen tumor tissue and more than two years of survival data. CDR3 length equals 15 residues. The V gene end was trimmed by 4 bases and the J gene end by 6 bases; junction bases not matched to a gene: 9. Germline CDR1 reads LNHDA; CDR2 reads SQIVND (reference sequence). Data came from immunoSEQ multiplex PCR; TCRdb stores just in-frame clones and leaves some out. The top ten clones hold 7% to 10% of a sample with 60,000 to 70,000 clones, 82% of them seen once. This rearrangement joins TRBV19 to TRBJ1-2, with 9 bases that match TRBD1. The starting material was blood, obtained before dendritic cell vaccination. The origin of this receptor is a human donor with glioblastoma. The CDR3 DNA sequence: TGTGCCAGTAGTACAAAACCCGGGACAGGGAATGGCTACACCTTC. This sequence encodes CASSTKPGTGNGYTF.